The clone carrying this T cell receptor (beta chain) was counted at least ten times. Its target is unknown. The data were obtained in a study of breast tumors, draining lymph nodes, adjacent tissues. Points from the study as a whole: Data only fit, rather than demonstrated, lymph node origin of most tumor T cells.

Samples came from axillary lymph nodes draining the breast cancer. V trimming: 0 bases; J trimming: 9 bases; junction bases outside the gene matches: 8. In germline, CDR1 is DFQATT, CDR2 SNEGSKA (reference sequence). The CDR3 contains 15 residues. In TCRdb, the multiplex PCR reads were re-called with MiXCR into one record per CDR3 protein. The table lists 150,000 or so distinct CDR3 sequences, roughly 35% of them singletons, with roughly 3.8% in the top ten. The chain recombines TRBV20-1 with TRBJ2-1, with 10 positions matching TRBD1. Sequencing was carried out using axillary lymph node tissue. The receptor was isolated from a female donor with breast cancer. Some clones in this sample may be carry-over from other donors' samples. The CDR3 nucleotides read TGCAGTGCTAGAGATTTGGACAGGGGGGCAAGTGAGCAGTTCTTC. Residues: CSARDLDRGASEQFF.